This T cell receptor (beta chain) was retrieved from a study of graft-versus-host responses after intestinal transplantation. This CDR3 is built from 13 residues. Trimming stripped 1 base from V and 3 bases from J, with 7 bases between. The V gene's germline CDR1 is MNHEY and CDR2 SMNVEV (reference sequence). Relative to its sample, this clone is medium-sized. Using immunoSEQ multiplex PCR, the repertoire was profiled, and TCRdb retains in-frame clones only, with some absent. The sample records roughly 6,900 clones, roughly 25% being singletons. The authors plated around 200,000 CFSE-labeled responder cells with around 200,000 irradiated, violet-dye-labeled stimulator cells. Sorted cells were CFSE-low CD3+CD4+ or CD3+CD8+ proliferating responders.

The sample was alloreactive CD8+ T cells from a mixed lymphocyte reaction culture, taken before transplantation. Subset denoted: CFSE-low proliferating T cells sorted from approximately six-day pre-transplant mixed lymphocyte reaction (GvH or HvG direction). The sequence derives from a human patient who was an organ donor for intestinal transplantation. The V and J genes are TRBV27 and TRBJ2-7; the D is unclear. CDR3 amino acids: CASSLLSGYEQYF. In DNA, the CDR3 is TGTGCCAGCAGTTTATTGTCGGGCTACGAGCAGTACTTC.